This note documents a single T cell receptor beta chain sequence. This clone's antigen is unknown. No base quality values were provided; no much bigger clone lies one nucleotide off. The CDR3 sequence holds 17 residues, the cysteine and phenylalanine included. Only the CDR3 part of the read is kept: 51 bases, read in frame from the first base. Trimming leaves V shorter by 5 bases and J shorter by 0 bases, with the junction holding 9 bases beyond the gene matches. Taken from the germline V gene (reference sequence), the CDR1 and CDR2 loops are MNHEY and SMNVEV. The sample comes from a study of blood T cell repertoires in COVID-19 (dated by TCRdb to the early 2020s). Context from the whole study: The collaborator samples originated in the United States, Italy and Spain and spanned the acute and convalescent phases of COVID-19. The repertoires were made available in a free public database intended to serve as a resource for research on the immune response to SARS-CoV-2. HLA class I and class II types, where available, came from metadata supplied by the sample provider rather than from assay-based typing. The samples were drawn from the first 160 participants of the ongoing ImmuneRACE study and from 1,254 subjects provided by 6 global collaborators. A de-identified subject ID, COVID-19 status, age in years and sex were almost always included in the sample metadata. Deeply sampled blood TCRbeta repertoires from subjects exposed to, actively infected with, or recovered from COVID-19 were included in the dataset. The prospective study material was composed of cDNA or gDNA derived from T cells, B-cell-depleted T cells, or PBMCs. Results and caveats for the whole study, not just this receptor: Clinical and demographic metadata were provided uncurated, with the amount varying by source and participant.

Whole blood was collected in K2EDTA tubes by collaborating institutions according to the institutions' own protocols. For TCRbeta analysis, collaborators shipped samples in one of three forms: frozen whole blood, isolated PBMCs, or DNA extracted from either of those sample types. TCRbeta CDR3 regions were amplified from genomic DNA using the immunoSEQ Assay, a bias-controlled multiplex PCR. Turning to the authors' computational methods: The number of nucleated cells in each sample was estimated by amplification of reference gene primers within the assay. To quantify the absolute abundance of each unique TCRbeta CDR3 rearrangement, sequence reads were collapsed and filtered. For each sample, productive Simpson clonality was calculated by taking the square root of Simpson's diversity index across productive rearrangements. Here the immuneACCESS table is served through TCRdb, limited to in-frame sequences with V and J called. Missing clones are a known gap in these copies; in checked studies unresolved V genes cover under half, and the rest lacks a known reason. V, J and clone size reflect that table, while D and trimming were determined from the DNA. The table for this sample lists some 240,000 clones; approximately 80% of them were counted only once. Clones ranked in the top ten supply 9.5% to 15% of the sample.

The chain is encoded by TRBV27 joined to TRBJ2-3, and 9 junctional nucleotides match TRBD2. This clonotype was sampled from a human donor in a cohort sampled during active COVID-19. Sequenced material: peripheral blood. The DNA is as follows: TGTGCCAGCAGTCCCTCCGGGACTAGCAGTAGCACAGATACGCAGTATTTT. It is translated as CASSPSGTSSSTDTQYF.